A selection of T cell receptor beta chains follows, all from one sample in a study of shared clonotypes between healthy human individuals. The data were produced by immunoSEQ multiplex PCR, yet TCRdb's version contains in-frame clones alone and is incomplete. The table records about 2.4 million clones, just over 90% of them present only once. Sequencing was performed on naive CD4+ T cells sorted from blood. The source is a man younger than 30 in good health. The CDR3 runs from the conserved cysteine through the conserved F or W. Each record gives: V gene, D gene, J gene, clone size, CDR3 protein, CDR3 DNA. D genes are given only for firm matches. Expanded clones are given a class, and other clones once, few, many or no size at all.

TRBV6-1	.	TRBJ2-5	.	CASSRDLPETQYF	TGTGCCAGCAGTAGGGACCTACCGGAGACCCAGTACTTC
TRBV28	TRBD1	TRBJ2-5	.	CASSLLQGTEETQYF	TGTGCCAGCAGCCTCCTACAGGGGACGGAAGAGACCCAGTACTTC
TRBV29-1	.	TRBJ1-1	.	CSVVRLLNTEAFF	TGCAGCGTTGTTAGGTTATTGAACACTGAAGCTTTCTTT
TRBV7-3	.	TRBJ2-7	once	CASSFPGSEQYF	TGTGCCAGCAGTTTTCCAGGGAGCGAGCAGTACTTC
TRBV7-2	.	TRBJ1-2	once	CASSLSPGTGGYTF	TGTGCCAGCAGCTTAAGTCCGGGCACTGGCGGCTACACCTTC
TRBV5-1	TRBD2	TRBJ2-7	.	CASSAGGTSGLYEQYF	TGCGCCAGCAGCGCCGGAGGGACTAGCGGGCTATACGAGCAGTACTTC
TRBV9	.	TRBJ2-3	.	CASRRTITDTQYF	TGTGCCAGCAGACGGACAATTACAGATACGCAGTATTTT
TRBV29-1	.	TRBJ2-1	.	CSVEGDGYNEQFF	TGCAGCGTTGAAGGGGACGGCTACAATGAGCAGTTCTTC
TRBV2	.	TRBJ2-7	.	CASRGLSSYEQYF	TGTGCCAGTAGGGGACTCTCCTCCTACGAGCAGTACTTC
TRBV4-1	TRBD1	TRBJ1-3	.	CASSQPRTGAGNTIYF	TGCGCCAGCAGCCAACCCCGGACAGGGGCTGGAAACACCATATATTTT
TRBV11-2	.	TRBJ1-3	.	CASSLFTGQGNTIYF	TGTGCCAGCAGCTTATTCACAGGGCAGGGAAACACCATATATTTT
TRBV11-2	TRBD1	TRBJ1-2	.	CASSLAGQGGGYTF	TGTGCCAGCAGCTTAGCCGGACAGGGCGGCGGCTACACCTTC
TRBV5-1	TRBD2	TRBJ2-2	.	CASSLIAGGTGELFF	TGCGCCAGCAGCTTGATAGCGGGCGGCACCGGGGAGCTGTTTTTT
TRBV7-2	.	TRBJ2-3	once	CASSPRRGTAGDTQYF	TGTGCCAGCAGCCCTAGGAGGGGGACCGCTGGTGATACGCAGTATTTT
TRBV6-5	.	TRBJ2-3	.	CASSYSGGGTDTQYF	TGTGCCAGCAGTTACTCGGGGGGTGGCACAGATACGCAGTATTTT
TRBV19	.	TRBJ2-2	.	CASSIVQGGTGELFF	TGTGCCAGTAGTATAGTTCAGGGTGGCACCGGGGAGCTGTTTTTT
TRBV4-3	.	TRBJ2-7	once	CASSQGGRGYEQYF	TGCGCCAGCAGCCAAGGCGGCCGGGGATACGAGCAGTACTTC
TRBV6-5	.	TRBJ1-1	.	CASSYSLTGREAFF	TGTGCCAGCAGTTACTCCCTTACAGGCAGAGAAGCTTTCTTT
TRBV28	.	TRBJ1-1	.	CASSQQGGGTEAFF	TGTGCCAGCAGCCAACAGGGTGGAGGGACTGAAGCTTTCTTT
TRBV5-1	.	TRBJ2-5	.	CASSSAQGDSGETQYF	TGCGCCAGCAGCTCGGCCCAGGGGGATAGCGGGGAGACCCAGTACTTC
TRBV6-1	.	TRBJ2-3	.	CASSEQGTDTQYF	TGTGCCAGCAGTGAGCAGGGGACAGATACGCAGTATTTT
TRBV27	TRBD1	TRBJ1-1	.	CASSLSLWDRGEAFF	TGTGCCAGCAGTTTATCGCTATGGGACAGGGGTGAAGCTTTCTTT
TRBV18	.	TRBJ1-5	.	CASSPLVAPGNQPQHF	TGTGCCAGCTCACCTTTAGTTGCTCCCGGCAATCAGCCCCAGCATTTT
TRBV7-9	.	TRBJ2-2	.	CASSLNTGELFF	TGTGCCAGCAGTCTAAACACCGGGGAGCTGTTTTTT
TRBV5-1	TRBD2	TRBJ2-1	.	CASSLRAGGRNEQFF	TGCGCCAGCAGCTTGAGAGCGGGGGGGCGAAATGAGCAGTTCTTC
TRBV9	TRBD2	TRBJ2-5	.	CASTFPPGGVGSIIPQSETQYF	TGTGCCAGCACCTTCCCCCCGGGAGGGGTAGGGTCAATAATACCACAGTCAGAGACCCAGTACTTC
TRBV19	.	TRBJ2-7	.	CASSPTDPYEQYF	TGTGCCAGTAGCCCGACAGACCCCTACGAGCAGTACTTC
TRBV5-6	.	TRBJ2-1	.	CASSFKYNEQFF	TGTGCCAGCAGCTTTAAATACAATGAGCAGTTCTTC
TRBV7-8	TRBD2	TRBJ2-5	.	CASSEWTSGRETQYF	TGTGCCAGCAGCGAATGGACTAGCGGGAGGGAGACCCAGTACTTC
TRBV10-3	TRBD2	TRBJ2-7	.	CAIRTTAGGSYEQYF	TGTGCCATCAGAACGACAGCCGGGGGGTCCTACGAGCAGTACTTC
TRBV10-3	TRBD2	TRBJ2-1	.	CAISEGTSGSRTYNEQFF	TGTGCCATCAGTGAGGGGACTAGCGGGAGCCGCACCTACAATGAGCAGTTCTTC
TRBV30	.	TRBJ2-5	.	CAWSAVQETQYF	TGTGCCTGGAGTGCCGTACAAGAGACCCAGTACTTC
TRBV11-2	.	TRBJ1-4	.	CASSLAQSTGATNEKLFF	TGTGCCAGCAGCTTAGCTCAATCGACGGGCGCAACTAATGAAAAACTGTTTTTT
TRBV2	.	TRBJ2-2	.	CASSGPGIGELFF	TGTGCCAGCAGCGGCCCGGGGATCGGGGAGCTGTTTTTT
TRBV19	TRBD1	TRBJ1-6	.	CASGPGTGGNSPLHF	TGTGCCAGTGGCCCCGGGACAGGGGGGAATTCACCCCTCCACTTT
TRBV29-1	TRBD1	TRBJ2-3	.	CSVGRTGMSTDTQYF	TGCAGCGTTGGGCGGACAGGGATGAGCACAGATACGCAGTATTTT
TRBV6-1	TRBD1	TRBJ1-5	few	CASTGGANQPQHF	TGTGCCAGTACAGGGGGAGCCAATCAGCCCCAGCATTTT
TRBV11-3	TRBD1	TRBJ2-2	few	CASSRQGTGELFF	TGTGCCAGCTCAAGACAGGGCACCGGGGAGCTGTTTTTT
TRBV10-3	TRBD2	TRBJ2-2	.	CAISVAGGFTGELFF	TGTGCCATCAGTGTTGCGGGGGGTTTCACCGGGGAGCTGTTTTTT
TRBV25-1	.	TRBJ2-1	.	CASSEPGVVNEQFF	TGTGCCAGCAGTGAACCGGGAGTAGTGAATGAGCAGTTCTTC
TRBV7-9	.	TRBJ2-7	.	CASSLQQGIYEQYF	TGTGCCAGCAGCTTACAACAGGGAATCTACGAGCAGTACTTC
TRBV6-5	.	TRBJ1-4	.	CASSYSGQTEKLFF	TGTGCCAGCAGTTACTCTGGACAAACTGAAAAACTGTTTTTT
TRBV7-9	TRBD2	TRBJ2-3	.	CASSFREGDTQYF	TGTGCCAGCAGCTTCCGGGAGGGAGATACGCAGTATTTT
TRBV6-1	.	TRBJ2-2	.	CASSGSGTVNTGELFF	TGTGCCAGCAGTGGCTCCGGGACTGTCAACACCGGGGAGCTGTTTTTT
TRBV7-2	TRBD1	TRBJ2-7	once	CASSTDRGLPYEQYF	TGTGCCAGCAGCACGGACAGGGGGCTTCCCTACGAGCAGTACTTC
TRBV5-4	.	TRBJ2-2	once	CASSPGTLNTGELFF	TGTGCCAGCAGCCCCGGGACACTGAACACCGGGGAGCTGTTTTTT
TRBV6-5	.	TRBJ2-7	.	CASSTDTLTYF	TGTGCCAGCAGTACAGACACGCTTACGTACTTC
TRBV11-2	.	TRBJ2-7	.	CASSWRTASSYEQYF	TGTGCCAGCAGCTGGCGGACAGCCAGCTCCTACGAGCAGTACTTC